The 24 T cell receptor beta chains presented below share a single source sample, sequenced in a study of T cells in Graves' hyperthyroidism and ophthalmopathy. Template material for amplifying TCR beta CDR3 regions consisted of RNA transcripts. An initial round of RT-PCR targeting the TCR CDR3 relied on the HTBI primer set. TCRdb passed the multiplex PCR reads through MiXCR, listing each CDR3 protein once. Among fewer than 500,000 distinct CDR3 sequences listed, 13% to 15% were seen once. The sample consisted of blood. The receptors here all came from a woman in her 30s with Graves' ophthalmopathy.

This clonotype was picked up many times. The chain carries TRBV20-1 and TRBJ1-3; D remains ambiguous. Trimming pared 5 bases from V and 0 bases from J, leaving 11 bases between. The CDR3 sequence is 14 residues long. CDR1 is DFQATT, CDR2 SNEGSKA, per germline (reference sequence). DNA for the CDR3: TGCAGTGCTTCCCCCCAGAGCTCTGGAAACACCATATATTTT. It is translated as CSASPQSSGNTIYF.

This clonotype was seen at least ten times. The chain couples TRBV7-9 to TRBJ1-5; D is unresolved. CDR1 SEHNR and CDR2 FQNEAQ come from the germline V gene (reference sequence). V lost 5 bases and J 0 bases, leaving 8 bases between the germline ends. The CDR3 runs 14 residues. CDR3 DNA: TGTGCCAGCAGCCCGGGATTTAGCAATCAGCCCCAGCATTTT. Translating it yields CASSPGFSNQPQHF.

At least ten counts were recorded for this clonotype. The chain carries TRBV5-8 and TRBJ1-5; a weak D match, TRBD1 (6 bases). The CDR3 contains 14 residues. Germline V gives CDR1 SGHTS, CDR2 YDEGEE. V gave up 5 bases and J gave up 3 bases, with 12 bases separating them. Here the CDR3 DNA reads TGTGCCAGCAGTCAAGGGGGATTCAATCAGCCCCAGCATTTT. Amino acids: CASSQGGFNQPQHF.

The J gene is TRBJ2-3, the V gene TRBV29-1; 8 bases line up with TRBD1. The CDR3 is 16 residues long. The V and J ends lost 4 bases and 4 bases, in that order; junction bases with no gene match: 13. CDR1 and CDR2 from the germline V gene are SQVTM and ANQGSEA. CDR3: CSVAFWAGGAADTQYF. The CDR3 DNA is TGCAGCGTTGCTTTTTGGGCAGGGGGCGCGGCAGATACGCAGTATTTT.

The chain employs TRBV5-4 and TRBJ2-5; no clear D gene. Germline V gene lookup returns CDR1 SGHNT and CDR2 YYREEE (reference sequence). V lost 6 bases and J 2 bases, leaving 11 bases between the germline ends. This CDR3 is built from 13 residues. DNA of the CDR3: TGTGCCAGCAACCAGGAACTGCAAGAGACCCAGTACTTC. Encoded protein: CASNQELQETQYF.

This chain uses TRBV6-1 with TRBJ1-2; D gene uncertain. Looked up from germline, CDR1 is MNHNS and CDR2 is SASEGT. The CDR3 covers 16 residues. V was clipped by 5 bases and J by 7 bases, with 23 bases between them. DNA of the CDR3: TGTGCCAGCAGTACCCGGGCCCCGAACCAAGCGGTTGGCTACACCTTC. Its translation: CASSTRAPNQAVGYTF.

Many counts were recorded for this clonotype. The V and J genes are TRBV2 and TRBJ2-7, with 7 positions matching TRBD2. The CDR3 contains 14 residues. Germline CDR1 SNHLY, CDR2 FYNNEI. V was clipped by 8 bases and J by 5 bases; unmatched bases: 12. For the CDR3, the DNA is TGTGCCAGCGAGGCGTCCCGGGACTACGACGAGCAGTACTTC. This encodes CASEASRDYDEQYF.

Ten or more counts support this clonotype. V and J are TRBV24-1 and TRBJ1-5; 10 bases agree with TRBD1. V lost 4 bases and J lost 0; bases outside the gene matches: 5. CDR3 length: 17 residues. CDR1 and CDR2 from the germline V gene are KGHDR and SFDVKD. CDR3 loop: CATSDPRTGGSNQPQHF. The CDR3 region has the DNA TGTGCCACCAGTGACCCCAGGACAGGGGGTAGCAATCAGCCCCAGCATTTT.

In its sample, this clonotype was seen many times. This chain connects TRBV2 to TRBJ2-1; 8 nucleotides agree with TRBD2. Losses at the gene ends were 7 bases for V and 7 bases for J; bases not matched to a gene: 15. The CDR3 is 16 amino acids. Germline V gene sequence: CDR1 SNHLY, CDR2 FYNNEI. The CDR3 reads CASTGLSGAASNEQFF. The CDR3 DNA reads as TGTGCCAGCACAGGACTTAGCGGGGCGGCTTCAAATGAGCAGTTCTTC.

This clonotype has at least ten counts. CDR3 in DNA: TGTGCCTGGAGAAGGACTAGCGGGGGTTCCACAGATACGCAGTATTTT. It translates to CAWRRTSGGSTDTQYF. This chain connects TRBV30 to TRBJ2-3, with 13 bases aligning to TRBD2. The CDR3 extends over 16 amino acids. CDR1 is GTSNPN and CDR2 is SVGIG in the germline V gene (reference sequence). The junction had 5 bases not matched to a gene; V was cut back by 3 bases and J by 2 bases. Using reference TRBV30 and TRBJ2-3 for the parts outside the CDR3, the full variable domain is SQTIHQWPATLVQPVGSPLSLECTVEGTSNPNLYWYRQAAGRGLQLLFYSVGIGQISSEVPQNLSASRPQDRQFILSSKKLLLSDSGFYLCAWRRTSGGSTDTQYFGPGTRLTVL.

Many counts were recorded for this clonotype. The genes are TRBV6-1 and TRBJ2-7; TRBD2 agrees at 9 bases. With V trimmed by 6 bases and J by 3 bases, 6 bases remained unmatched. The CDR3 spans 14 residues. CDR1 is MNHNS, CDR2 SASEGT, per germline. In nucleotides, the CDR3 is TGTGCCAGCAGGGTAATAGCGGGGGTCTACGAGCAGTACTTC. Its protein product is CASRVIAGVYEQYF.

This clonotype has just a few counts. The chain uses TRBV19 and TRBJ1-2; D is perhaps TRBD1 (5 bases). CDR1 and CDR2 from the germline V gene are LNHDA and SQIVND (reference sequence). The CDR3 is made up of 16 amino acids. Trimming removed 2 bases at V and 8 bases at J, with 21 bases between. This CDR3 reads CASSISVRGPKSGYTF. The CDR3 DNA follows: TGTGCCAGTAGTATAAGTGTTCGGGGACCGAAGAGCGGCTACACCTTC.

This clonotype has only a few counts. CDR3 in DNA: TGCGCCAGCAGCCCCGGCTTCGCGGCTAGCGGGGGGCTAAAGCGAGAGACCCAGTACTTC. Protein sequence: CASSPGFAASGGLKRETQYF. The V and J genes are TRBV5-1 and TRBJ2-5, with 11 bases aligning to TRBD2. Germline CDR1 SGHRS, CDR2 YFSETQ. V gave up 4 bases and J gave up 4 bases; unmatched junction bases: 21. The CDR3 sequence is 20 residues long.

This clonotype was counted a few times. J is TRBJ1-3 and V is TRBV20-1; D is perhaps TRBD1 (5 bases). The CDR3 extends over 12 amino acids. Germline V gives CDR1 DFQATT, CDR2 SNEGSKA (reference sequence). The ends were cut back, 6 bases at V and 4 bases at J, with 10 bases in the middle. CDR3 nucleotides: TGCAGTGCCGCCAGGGTCGGAAACACCATATATTTT. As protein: CSAARVGNTIYF.

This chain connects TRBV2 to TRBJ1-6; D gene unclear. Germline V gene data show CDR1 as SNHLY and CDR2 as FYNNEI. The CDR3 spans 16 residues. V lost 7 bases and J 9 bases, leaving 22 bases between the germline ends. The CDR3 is CASTLQKGISGSPLHF. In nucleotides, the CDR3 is TGTGCCAGCACGCTCCAGAAGGGTATAAGTGGTTCACCCCTCCACTTT. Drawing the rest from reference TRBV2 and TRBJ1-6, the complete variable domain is EPEVTQTPSHQVTQMGQEVILRCVPISNHLYFYWYRQILGQKVEFLVSFYNNEISEKSEIFDDQFSVERPDGSNFTLKIRSTKLEDSAMYFCASTLQKGISGSPLHFGNGTRLTVT.

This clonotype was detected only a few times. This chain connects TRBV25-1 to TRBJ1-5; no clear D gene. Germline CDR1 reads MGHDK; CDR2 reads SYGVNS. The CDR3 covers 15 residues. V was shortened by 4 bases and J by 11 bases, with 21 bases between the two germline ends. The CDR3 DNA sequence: TGTGCCAGCAGTGGAGACCGTGCGGGGTGGTGGTCCCAGCATTTT. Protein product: CASSGDRAGWWSQHF. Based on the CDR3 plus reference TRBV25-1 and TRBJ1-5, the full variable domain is EADIYQTPRYLVIGTGKKITLECSQTMGHDKMYWYQQDPGMELHLIHYSYGVNSTEKGDLSSESTVSRIRTEHFPLTLESARPSHTSQYLCASSGDRAGWWSQHFGDGTRLSIL.

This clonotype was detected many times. The CDR3 DNA reads TGTGCCAGCAACGCAGGGGAAGGGTATTCACCCCTCCACTTT. Translated: CASNAGEGYSPLHF. The chain employs TRBV2 and TRBJ1-6, with D perhaps TRBD1 (6 bases). CDR3 length: 14 amino acids. Per germline, CDR1 SNHLY and CDR2 FYNNEI. V lost 7 bases and J 8 bases, leaving 15 bases between the germline ends.

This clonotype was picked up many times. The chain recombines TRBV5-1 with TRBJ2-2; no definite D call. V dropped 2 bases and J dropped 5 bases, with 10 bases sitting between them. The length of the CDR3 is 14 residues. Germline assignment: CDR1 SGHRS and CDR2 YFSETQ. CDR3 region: CASSFQRQTGELFF. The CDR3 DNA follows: TGCGCCAGCAGCTTTCAACGACAAACCGGGGAGCTGTTTTTT.

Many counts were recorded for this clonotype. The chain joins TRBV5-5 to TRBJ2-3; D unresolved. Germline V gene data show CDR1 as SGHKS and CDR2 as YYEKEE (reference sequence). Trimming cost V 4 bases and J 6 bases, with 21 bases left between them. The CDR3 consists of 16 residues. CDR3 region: CASSVAPRVAADTQYF. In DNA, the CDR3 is TGTGCCAGCAGCGTGGCGCCCCGAGTCGCGGCGGATACGCAGTATTTT.

The DNA for the CDR3 is TGTGCCAGCAGCTACCTACGGGGGGACTACGAGCAGTACTTC. It codes for CASSYLRGDYEQYF. The chain carries TRBV7-2 and TRBJ2-7, with 7 bases fitting TRBD2. Germline trimming cut 4 bases from V and 3 bases from J; bases unmatched to any gene: 6. The CDR3 consists of 14 residues. In germline, CDR1 is SGHTA, CDR2 FQGNSA. Based on the CDR3 plus reference TRBV7-2 and TRBJ2-7, the full variable domain is GAGVSQSPSNKVTEKGKDVELRCDPISGHTALYWYRQSLGQGLEFLIYFQGNSAPDKSGLPSDRFSAERTGGSVSTLTIQRTQQEDSAVYLCASSYLRGDYEQYFGPGTRLTVT.

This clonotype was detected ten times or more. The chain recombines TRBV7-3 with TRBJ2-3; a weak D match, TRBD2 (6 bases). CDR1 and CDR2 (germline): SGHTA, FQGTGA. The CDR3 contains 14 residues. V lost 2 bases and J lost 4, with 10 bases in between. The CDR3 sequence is CASSLGPGADTQYF. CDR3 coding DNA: TGTGCCAGCAGCTTAGGACCGGGGGCAGATACGCAGTATTTT.

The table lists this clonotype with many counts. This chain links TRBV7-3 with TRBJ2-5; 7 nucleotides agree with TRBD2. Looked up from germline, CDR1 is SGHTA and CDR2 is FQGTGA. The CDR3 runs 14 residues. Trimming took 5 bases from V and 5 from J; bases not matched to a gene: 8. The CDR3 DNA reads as TGTGCCAGCAGCCCACTAGCGACTGGGGAGACCCAGTACTTC. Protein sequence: CASSPLATGETQYF.

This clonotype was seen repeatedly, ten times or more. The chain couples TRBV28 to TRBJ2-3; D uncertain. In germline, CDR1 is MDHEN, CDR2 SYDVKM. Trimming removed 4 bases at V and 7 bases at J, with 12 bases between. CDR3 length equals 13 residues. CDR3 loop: CASSSRTPNTQYF. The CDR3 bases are TGTGCCAGCAGTTCACGGACCCCAAATACGCAGTATTTT.

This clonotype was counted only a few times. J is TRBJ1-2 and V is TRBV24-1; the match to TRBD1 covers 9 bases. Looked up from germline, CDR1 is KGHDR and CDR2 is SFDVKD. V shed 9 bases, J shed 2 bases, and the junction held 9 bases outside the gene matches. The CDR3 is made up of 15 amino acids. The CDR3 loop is CATLLGDRENYGYTF. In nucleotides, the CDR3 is TGTGCCACCCTCCTAGGGGACAGGGAAAACTATGGCTACACCTTC.